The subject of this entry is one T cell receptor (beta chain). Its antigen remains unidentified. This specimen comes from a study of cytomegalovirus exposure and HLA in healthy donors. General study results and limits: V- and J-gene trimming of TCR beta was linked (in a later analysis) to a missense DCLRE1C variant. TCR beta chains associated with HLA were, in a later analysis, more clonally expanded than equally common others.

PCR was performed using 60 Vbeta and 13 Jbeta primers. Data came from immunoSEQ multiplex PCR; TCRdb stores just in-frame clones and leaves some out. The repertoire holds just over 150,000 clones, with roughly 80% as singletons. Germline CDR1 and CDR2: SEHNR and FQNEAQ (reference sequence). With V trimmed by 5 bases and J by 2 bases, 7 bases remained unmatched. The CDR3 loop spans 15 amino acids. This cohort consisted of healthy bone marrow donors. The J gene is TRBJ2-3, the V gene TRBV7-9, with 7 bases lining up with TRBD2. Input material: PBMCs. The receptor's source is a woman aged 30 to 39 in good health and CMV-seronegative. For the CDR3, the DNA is TGTGCCAGCAGCATCCCGGGGGGAGCCACAGATACGCAGTATTTT. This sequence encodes CASSIPGGATDTQYF.